This entry describes one T cell receptor beta chain. Its target is unknown. This record comes from a study of cytomegalovirus exposure and HLA in healthy donors. Whole-study context: A later analysis reported the 100 to 150 validation repertoires used the same platform as the roughly 670 first-cohort repertoires.

Study-wide points: That first-cohort TCR clusters tended to co-occur in the roughly 120 validation repertoires was found in a later analysis. Specific recognition of CMV antigens was confirmed in vitro for three chains (all CMV-associated).

This CDR3 comprises 13 residues. Germline lookup yields CDR1 SGHVS and CDR2 FQNEAQ. V lost 5 bases and J 8 bases, leaving 15 bases between the germline ends. Assay used: immunoSEQ multiplex PCR; TCRdb lists only in-frame clones, some missing. The sample contains some 170,000 clones, roughly 83% of which appear only once. The TCR originated in a young man in good health and CMV-seropositive. This chain joins TRBV7-8 and TRBJ1-1, with D possibly being TRBD1 (5 bases). The sequenced sample consisted of PBMCs. CDR3 nucleotide sequence: TGTGCCAGCAGCCCAGAGGGGAGGGTAGAAGCTTTCTTT. Translating it yields CASSPEGRVEAFF.